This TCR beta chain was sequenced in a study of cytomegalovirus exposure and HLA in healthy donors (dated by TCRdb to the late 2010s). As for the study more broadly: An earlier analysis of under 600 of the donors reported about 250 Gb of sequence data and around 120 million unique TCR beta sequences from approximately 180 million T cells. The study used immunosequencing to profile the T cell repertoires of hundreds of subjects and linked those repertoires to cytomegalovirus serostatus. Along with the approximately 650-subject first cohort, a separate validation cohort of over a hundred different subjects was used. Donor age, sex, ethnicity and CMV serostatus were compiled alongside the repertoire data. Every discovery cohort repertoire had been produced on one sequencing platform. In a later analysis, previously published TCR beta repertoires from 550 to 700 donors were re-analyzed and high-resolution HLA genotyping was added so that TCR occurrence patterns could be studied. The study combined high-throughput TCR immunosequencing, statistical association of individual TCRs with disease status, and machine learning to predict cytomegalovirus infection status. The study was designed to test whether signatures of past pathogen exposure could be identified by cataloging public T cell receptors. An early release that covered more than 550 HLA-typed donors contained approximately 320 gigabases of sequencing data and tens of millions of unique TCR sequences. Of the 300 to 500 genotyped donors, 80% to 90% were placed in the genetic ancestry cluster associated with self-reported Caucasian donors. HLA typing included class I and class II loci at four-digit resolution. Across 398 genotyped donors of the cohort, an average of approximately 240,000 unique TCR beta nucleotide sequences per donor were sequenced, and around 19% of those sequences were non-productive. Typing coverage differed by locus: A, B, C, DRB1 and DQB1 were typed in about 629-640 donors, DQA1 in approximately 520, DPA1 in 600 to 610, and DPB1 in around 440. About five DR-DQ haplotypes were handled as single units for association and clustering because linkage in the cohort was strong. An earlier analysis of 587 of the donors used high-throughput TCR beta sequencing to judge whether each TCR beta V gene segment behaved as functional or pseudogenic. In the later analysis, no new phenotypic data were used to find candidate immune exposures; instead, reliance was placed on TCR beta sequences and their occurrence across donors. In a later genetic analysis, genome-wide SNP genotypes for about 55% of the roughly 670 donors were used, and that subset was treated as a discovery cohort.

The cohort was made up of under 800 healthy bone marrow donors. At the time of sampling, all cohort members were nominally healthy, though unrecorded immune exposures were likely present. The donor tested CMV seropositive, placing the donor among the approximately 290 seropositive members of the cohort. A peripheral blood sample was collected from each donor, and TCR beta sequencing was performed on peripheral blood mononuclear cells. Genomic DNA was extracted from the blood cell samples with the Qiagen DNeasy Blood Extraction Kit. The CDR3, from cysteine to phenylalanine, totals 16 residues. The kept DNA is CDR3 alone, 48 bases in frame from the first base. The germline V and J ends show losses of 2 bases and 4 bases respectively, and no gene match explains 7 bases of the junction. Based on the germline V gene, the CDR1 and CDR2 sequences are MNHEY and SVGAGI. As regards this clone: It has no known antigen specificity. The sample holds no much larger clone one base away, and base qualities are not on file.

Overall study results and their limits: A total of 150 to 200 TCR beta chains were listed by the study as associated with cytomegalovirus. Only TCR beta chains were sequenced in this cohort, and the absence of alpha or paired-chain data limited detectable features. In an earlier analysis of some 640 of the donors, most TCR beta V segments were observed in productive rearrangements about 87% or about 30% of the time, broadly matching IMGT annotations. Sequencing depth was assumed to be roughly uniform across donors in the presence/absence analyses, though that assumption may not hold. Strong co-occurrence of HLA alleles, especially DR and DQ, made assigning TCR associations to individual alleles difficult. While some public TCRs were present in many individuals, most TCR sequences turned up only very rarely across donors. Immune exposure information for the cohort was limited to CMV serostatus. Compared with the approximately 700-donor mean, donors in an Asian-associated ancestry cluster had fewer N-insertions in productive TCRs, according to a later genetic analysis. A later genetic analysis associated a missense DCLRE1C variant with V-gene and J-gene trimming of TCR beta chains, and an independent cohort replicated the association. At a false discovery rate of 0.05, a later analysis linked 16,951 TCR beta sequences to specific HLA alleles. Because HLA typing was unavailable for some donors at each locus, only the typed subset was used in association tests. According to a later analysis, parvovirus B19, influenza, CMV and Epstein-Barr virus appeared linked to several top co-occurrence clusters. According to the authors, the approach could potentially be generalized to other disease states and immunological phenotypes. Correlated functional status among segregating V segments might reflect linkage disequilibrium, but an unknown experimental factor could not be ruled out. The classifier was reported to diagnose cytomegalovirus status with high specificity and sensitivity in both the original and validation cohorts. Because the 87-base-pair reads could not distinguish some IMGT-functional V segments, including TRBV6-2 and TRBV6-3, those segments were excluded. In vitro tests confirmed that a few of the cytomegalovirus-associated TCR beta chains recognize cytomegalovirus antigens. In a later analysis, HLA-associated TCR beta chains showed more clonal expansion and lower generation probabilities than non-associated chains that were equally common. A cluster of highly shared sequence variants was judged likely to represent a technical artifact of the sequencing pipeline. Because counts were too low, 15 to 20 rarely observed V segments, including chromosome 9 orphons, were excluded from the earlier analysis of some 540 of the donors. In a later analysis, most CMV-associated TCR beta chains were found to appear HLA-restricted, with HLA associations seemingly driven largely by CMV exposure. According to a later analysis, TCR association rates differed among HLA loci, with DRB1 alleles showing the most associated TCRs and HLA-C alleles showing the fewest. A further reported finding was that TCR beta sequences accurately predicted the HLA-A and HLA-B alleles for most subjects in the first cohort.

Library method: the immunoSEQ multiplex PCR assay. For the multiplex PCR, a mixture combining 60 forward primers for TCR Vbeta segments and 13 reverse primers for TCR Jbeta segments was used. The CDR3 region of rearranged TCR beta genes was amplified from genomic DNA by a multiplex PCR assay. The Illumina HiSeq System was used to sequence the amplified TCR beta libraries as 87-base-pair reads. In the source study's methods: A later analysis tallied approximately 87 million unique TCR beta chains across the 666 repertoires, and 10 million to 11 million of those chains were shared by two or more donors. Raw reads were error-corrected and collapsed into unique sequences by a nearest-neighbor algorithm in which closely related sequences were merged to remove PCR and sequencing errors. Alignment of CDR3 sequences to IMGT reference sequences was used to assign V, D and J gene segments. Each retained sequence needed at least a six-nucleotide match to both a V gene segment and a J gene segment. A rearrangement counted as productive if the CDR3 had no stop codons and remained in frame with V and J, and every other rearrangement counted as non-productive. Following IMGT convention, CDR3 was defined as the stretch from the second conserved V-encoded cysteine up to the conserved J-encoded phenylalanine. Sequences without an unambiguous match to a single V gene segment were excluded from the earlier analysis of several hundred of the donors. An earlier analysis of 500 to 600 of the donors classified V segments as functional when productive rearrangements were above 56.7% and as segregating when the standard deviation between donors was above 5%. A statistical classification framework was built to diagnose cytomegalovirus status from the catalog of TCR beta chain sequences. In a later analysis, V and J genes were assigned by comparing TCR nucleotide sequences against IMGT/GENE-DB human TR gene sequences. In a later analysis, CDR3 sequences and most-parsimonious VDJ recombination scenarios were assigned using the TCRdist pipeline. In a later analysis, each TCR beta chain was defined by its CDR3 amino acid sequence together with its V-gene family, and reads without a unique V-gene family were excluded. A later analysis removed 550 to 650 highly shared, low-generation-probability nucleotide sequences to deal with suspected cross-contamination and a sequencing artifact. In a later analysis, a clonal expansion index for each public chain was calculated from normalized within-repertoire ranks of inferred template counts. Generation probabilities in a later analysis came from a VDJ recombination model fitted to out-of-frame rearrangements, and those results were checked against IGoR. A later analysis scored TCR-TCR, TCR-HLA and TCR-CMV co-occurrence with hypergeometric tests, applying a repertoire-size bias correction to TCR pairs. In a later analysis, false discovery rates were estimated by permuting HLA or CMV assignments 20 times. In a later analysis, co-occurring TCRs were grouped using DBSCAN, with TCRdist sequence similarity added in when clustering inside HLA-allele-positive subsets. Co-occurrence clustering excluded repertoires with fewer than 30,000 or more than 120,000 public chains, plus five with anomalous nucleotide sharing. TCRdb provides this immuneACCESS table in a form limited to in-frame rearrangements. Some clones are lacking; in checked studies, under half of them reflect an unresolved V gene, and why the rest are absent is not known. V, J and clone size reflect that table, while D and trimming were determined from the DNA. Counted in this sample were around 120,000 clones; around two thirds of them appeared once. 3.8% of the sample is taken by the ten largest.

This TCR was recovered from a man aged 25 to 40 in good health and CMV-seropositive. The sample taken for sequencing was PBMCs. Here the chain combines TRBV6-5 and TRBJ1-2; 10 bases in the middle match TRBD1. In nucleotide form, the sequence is TGTGCCAGCAGTTACGTCCGGACAGGGGGTTCCTATGGCTACACCTTC. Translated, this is CASSYVRTGGSYGYTF.